The present T cell receptor beta chain was sequenced within a study of radiation and T cells in renal cell carcinoma. Described time point: blood 2 weeks post-SBRT. The treatment is: 15 Gy SBRT to primary tumor, nephrectomy 4 weeks later. CDR1 and CDR2 from the germline V gene are SGHNT and YYREEE (reference sequence). Germline trimming cut 4 bases from V and 9 bases from J; bases unmatched to any gene: 4. CDR3 length: 14 residues. Sequencing used immunoSEQ multiplex PCR; TCRdb keeps in-frame clones, though not all of them. Of about 120,000 clones listed, about 81% are singletons. The specimen was blood, collected from a patient whose treatment included radiotherapy and nephrectomy. The V and J genes are TRBV5-4 and TRBJ2-1; 13 bases are a match to TRBD2. This TCR came from a man aged 45-65 years with renal cell carcinoma. Here the CDR3 DNA reads TGTGCCAGCAGCCCAGGACTAGCGGGAGCTGAGCAGTTCTTC. Its protein product is CASSPGLAGAEQFF.